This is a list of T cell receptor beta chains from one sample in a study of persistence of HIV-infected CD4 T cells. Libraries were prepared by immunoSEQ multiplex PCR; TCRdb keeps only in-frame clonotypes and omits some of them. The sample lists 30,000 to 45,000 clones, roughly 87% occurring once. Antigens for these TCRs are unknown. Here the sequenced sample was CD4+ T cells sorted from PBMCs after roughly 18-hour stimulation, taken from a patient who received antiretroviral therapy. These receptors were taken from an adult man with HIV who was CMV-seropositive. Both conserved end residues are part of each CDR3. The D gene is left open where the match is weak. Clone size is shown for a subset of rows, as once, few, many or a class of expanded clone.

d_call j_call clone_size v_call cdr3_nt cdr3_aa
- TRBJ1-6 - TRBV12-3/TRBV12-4 TGTGCCAGCAACACTCAGGGTTTACCCCTCCACTTT CASNTQGLPLHF
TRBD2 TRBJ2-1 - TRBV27 TGTGCCAGCAGTTTCCCTCCCGGGACTAGCGGTTACAATGAGCAGTTCTTC CASSFPPGTSGYNEQFF
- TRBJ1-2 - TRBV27 TGTGCCAGCAGAGAATCCGGGACAAACGGTCCGGGCTACACCTTC CASRESGTNGPGYTF
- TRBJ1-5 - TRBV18 TGTGCCAGCTCACCAGGGGGCAAAAGCAATCAGCCCCAGCATTTT CASSPGGKSNQPQHF
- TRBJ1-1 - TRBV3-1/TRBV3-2 TGTGCCAGCAGCCGTAGAGGGGGAGGGGAAGCTTTCTTT CASSRRGGGEAFF
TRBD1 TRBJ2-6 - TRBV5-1 TGCGCCAGCAGCTTTGCAAACAGGGGTGCTTCAGCTGGGGCCAACGTCCTGACTTTC CASSFANRGASAGANVLTF
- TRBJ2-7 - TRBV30 TGTGCTGCTGAAGGGAGGACTCGCGAGCAGTACTTC CAAEGRTREQYF
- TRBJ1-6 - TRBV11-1 TGTGCCAGCAGCTTCCGGGGTTCCTATAATTCACCCCTCCACTTT CASSFRGSYNSPLHF
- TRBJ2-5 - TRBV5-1 TGCGCCAGCAGCTTTGAGCAGGGCGTTGGGGAGACCCAGTACTTC CASSFEQGVGETQYF
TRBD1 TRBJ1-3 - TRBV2 TGTGCCAGCACGGGACAGCGAGGAAACACCATATATTTT CASTGQRGNTIYF
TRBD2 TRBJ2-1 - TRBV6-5 TGTGCCAGCAGCCGGACTAGCTCCTACAATGAGCAGTTCTTC CASSRTSSYNEQFF
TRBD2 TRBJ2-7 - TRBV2 TGTGCCAGCAGTGAAGTGCGCCTAGCGGTCTACGAGCAGTACTTC CASSEVRLAVYEQYF
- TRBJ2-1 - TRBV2 TGTGCCAGCAGTGACCCGGGTCCCTACAATGAGCAGTTCTTC CASSDPGPYNEQFF
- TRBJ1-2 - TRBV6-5 TGTGCCAGCAGTTACTCTCCTTCGGCTCGAGGCTACACCTTC CASSYSPSARGYTF
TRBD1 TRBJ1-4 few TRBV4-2 TGTGCCAGCAGCCGCGGGACAGTAGGGGTAGCAACTAATGAAAAACTGTTTTTT CASSRGTVGVATNEKLFF
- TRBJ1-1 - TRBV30 TGTGCCTGGGTTACCGTCCCTGGTCCTGAAGCTTTCTTT CAWVTVPGPEAFF
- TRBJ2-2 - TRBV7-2 TGTGCCAGCAGCTTAGATCCGGGGGTCAGGGAGCTGTTTTTT CASSLDPGVRELFF
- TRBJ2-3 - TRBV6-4 TGTGCCAGCAGTGTTGGCGGGGCAAGCACAGATACGCAGTATTTT CASSVGGASTDTQYF